This paragraph covers one TCR beta chain sequence. Profiling relied on immunoSEQ multiplex PCR, and the TCRdb table lists in-frame clones only, not all of them. The profile shows about 53,000 clones, 90% of them singletons. The sample originates from a study of blood T cell repertoires in COVID-19. In germline, CDR1 is DFQATT, CDR2 SNEGSKA (reference sequence). The CDR3 sequence is 12 residues long. Trimming stripped 3 bases from V and 3 bases from J, with 8 bases between. The genes are TRBV20-1 and TRBJ1-1; D unresolved. This receptor was taken from a human donor in a cohort sampled during active COVID-19. Material for sequencing was peripheral blood. CDR3 sequence (DNA): TGCAGTGCTAGTCGATCGGACACTGAAGCTTTCTTT. It translates to CSASRSDTEAFF.